The entry below gives a single T cell receptor beta chain sequence along with its context. Its target antigen remains unknown. No much larger clone exists at a distance of one base, and base qualities are not known. The sample comes from a study of OX40 agonist ivuxolimab in advanced cancers. For context, the study as a whole: Ivuxolimab was a fully human IgG2 agonistic monoclonal antibody targeting the costimulatory receptor OX40 (CD134). Intravenous ivuxolimab was administered to patients every 2 weeks at six dose levels: 0.01, 0.1, 0.3, 1.5, 3 and 10 mg/kg. Among the approximately 54 dose-escalation patients, approximately 20 had hepatocellular carcinoma, approximately 15 melanoma, 9 renal cell carcinoma and 9 head and neck cancer. The dose-escalation cohort was about 83% male with a mean age of about 58 years, ranging from roughly 20 to 80. Patients were allowed to have had prior anti-PD-1, anti-PD-L1 or anti-CTLA-4 therapy, and more than 30% of the dose-escalation patients had previously received checkpoint inhibitors. Partial responses were achieved by three dose-escalation patients, of whom one had hepatocellular carcinoma and two had cutaneous melanoma. The point of sequencing TCRbeta in the periphery was to test whether ivuxolimab changed TCR sequence diversity and drove clonal T-cell expansion. The paper reports the monotherapy dose-escalation portion (N ≈ 52 patients) of the phase I ivuxolimab trial. General conclusions and limits of the study: Low levels of normalized T-cell clonal expansion were also seen in some patients who did not respond. At doses from 0.1 to 3.0 mg/kg, clonal expansion was seen in both CD4+ and CD8+ blood T cells between baseline and week 6. The antigen specificity of the clonally expanded peripheral T cells was not determined. In the 0.1-3.0 mg/kg groups, partial responders were among the patients with the lowest normalized peripheral clonal expansion, particularly in CD8+ T cells. After ivuxolimab, CD8+ T cells had more expanded clones than CD4+ T cells on average.

The CDR3 starts with the cysteine, ends with the phenylalanine, and has 15 residues. The sequence is cut down to CDR3 DNA, 45 bases in frame from base 1. To sequence the TCRbeta CDR3 region, genomic DNA was isolated from the sorted cells. The immunoSEQ Assay was used to sequence the TCRbeta CDR3 regions. TCRdb retrieved this table from immuneACCESS and kept in-frame rearrangements only. Not all clones are present; in checked studies, unresolved V genes account for under half, and no reason is known for the remainder. The sample table contains roughly 60,000 clones; only one count was recorded for about 91% of them. The top ten hold 3.5% to 4.5% of the sample. Patients with autoimmune disease history or receiving systemic immunosuppression were excluded from the trial. Peripheral blood for TCR sequencing was drawn from every dose cohort at baseline, at cycle 4 day 1 and at cycle 7 day 1. Samples came from an open-label, multicenter, first-in-human phase I dose-escalation trial of ivuxolimab. Adults with locally advanced or metastatic melanoma, renal cell carcinoma, hepatocellular carcinoma or head and neck squamous cell carcinoma were enrolled in the trial. CD4+ and CD8+ T cells were sorted separately from peripheral blood before TCR sequencing.

The chain is encoded by TRBV21-1 joined to TRBJ2-1; the D call in the table, TRBD2, was not verified against the DNA. TRBV21-1 is a pseudogene segment. Sample: CD4+ or CD8+ T cells sorted from blood, taken in a trial of the OX40 agonist ivuxolimab. The receptor comes from an adult with an advanced solid tumor such as melanoma, head and neck, liver or kidney cancer. CDR3 protein: CASSKRASSDNEQFF. The nucleotide sequence reads as follows: TGTGCCAGCAGCAAAAGGGCTAGCTCAGACAATGAGCAGTTCTTC.